Below, 24 T cell receptor beta chains from the same sample are listed, as sequenced in a study of shared clonotypes between healthy human individuals. Sequenced by immunoSEQ multiplex PCR; TCRdb stores in-frame clones only, minus some. The data hold about 2.4 million clones, with approximately 94% observed a single time. Material: naive CD4+ T cells from PBMCs. Subset in this sample: CD45RA+ positively selected. Receptors were obtained from a man aged 18 to 29 in good health. Some clones in this sample may be carry-over from other donors' samples.

The J gene is TRBJ2-5, the V gene TRBV5-1; D is possibly TRBD2 (6 bases). The DNA end lines up better with TRBJ2-7; the J call may be wrong. Germline loops: CDR1 SGHRS, CDR2 YFSETQ. The CDR3 length is 14 residues. Written as DNA, the CDR3 is TGCGCCAGCAGCTTCTCAGCGGGTACTCGCGAGCAGTACTTC. It encodes CASSFSAGTREQYF.

The chain joins TRBV7-9 to TRBJ2-1; 8 bases fit TRBD2. Germline lookup yields CDR1 SEHNR and CDR2 FQNEAQ (reference sequence). There are 14 residues in the CDR3. Trimming took 3 bases from V and 3 from J; bases not matched to a gene: 1. CDR3 bases: TGTGCCAGCAGCTTTAGCGGGATCTACAATGAGCAGTTCTTC. Protein product: CASSFSGIYNEQFF.

For the CDR3, the DNA is TGCGCCAGCAGCTTCGGGACTAGCGCGTCGGAGACCCAGTACTTC. The encoded protein is CASSFGTSASETQYF. This sequence joins TRBV5-1 and TRBJ2-5; TRBD2 matches at 10 bases. Germline lookup yields CDR1 SGHRS and CDR2 YFSETQ. The CDR3 length is 15 residues. V lost 2 bases to trimming and J lost 5 bases; unmatched junction nucleotides: 6.

The chain carries TRBV29-1 and TRBJ2-3, with D tentatively TRBD2 (6 bases). Trimming shortened V by 3 bases and J by 2 bases, and 9 bases separated the two germline ends. Germline loops: CDR1 SQVTM, CDR2 ANQGSEA. The CDR3 length is 13 residues. The CDR3 region is CSVDRGITDTQYF. CDR3 DNA sequence: TGCAGCGTTGATCGGGGGATCACAGATACGCAGTATTTT.

CDR3 sequence reads: CASSVFHSGTAYNEQFF. CDR3 nucleotides: TGTGCCAGCAGCGTCTTCCACTCCGGGACAGCCTACAATGAGCAGTTCTTC. The J gene is TRBJ2-1, the V gene TRBV7-3, with 7 bases matching TRBD1. The CDR3 has 17 residues. V trimming: 5 bases; J trimming: 2 bases; junction bases outside the gene matches: 12. CDR1 SGHTA and CDR2 FQGTGA come from the germline V gene.

The V call is TRBV9, the J call TRBJ2-5; no firm D call. Trimming took off 0 bases at V and 1 base at J, with 13 bases between the two ends. This CDR3 is built from 16 residues. The germline CDR1 and CDR2 sequences are SGDLS and YYNGEE. The DNA for the CDR3 is TGTGCCAGCAGCGTAGATCTGAGCGATAGCCAAGAGACCCAGTACTTC. This encodes CASSVDLSDSQETQYF.

The chain recombines TRBV25-1 with TRBJ2-3, with 8 bases that match TRBD1. Germline V lookup: CDR1 MGHDK, CDR2 SYGVNS. The CDR3 has 16 amino acids. J lost 0 bases, V lost 0 bases, and 2 bases had no gene match. Here the CDR3 DNA reads TGTGCCAGCAGTGAATACCGGACAGGGAGCACAGATACGCAGTATTTT. Translation: CASSEYRTGSTDTQYF.

V gene TRBV28 combines with J gene TRBJ1-2; unclear D gene. Per the germline V gene, CDR1 is MDHEN and CDR2 is SYDVKM. Trimming removed 5 bases from V and 0 bases from J, with 13 bases in between. The CDR3 consists of 15 residues. The CDR3: CASSPPTLPNYGYTF. CDR3 DNA: TGTGCCAGCAGTCCACCTACCTTACCTAACTATGGCTACACCTTC.

V is TRBV28 and J is TRBJ2-5; a possible D gene is TRBD2 (6 bases). There are 15 residues in the CDR3. The germline CDR1 and CDR2 sequences are MDHEN and SYDVKM. The V and J ends lost 5 bases and 4 bases respectively, with 17 bases between them. CDR3 nucleotides: TGTGCCAGCAGTCTCCCCCGGGGGTTAGGAGAGACCCAGTACTTC. This sequence encodes CASSLPRGLGETQYF.

The chain is built from TRBV9 and TRBJ2-1; no clear D gene. Germline V lookup: CDR1 SGDLS, CDR2 YYNGEE. V lost 0 bases and J lost 9, with 7 bases in between. The CDR3 extends over 12 amino acids. The CDR3 region has the DNA TGTGCCAGCAGCGTAGTCGTCGGTGAGCAGTTCTTC. Translating it yields CASSVVVGEQFF.

This sequence joins TRBV28 and TRBJ2-7; TRBD2 matches 7 bases. The CDR3 is made up of 12 amino acids. Germline values: CDR1 MDHEN, CDR2 SYDVKM. The J segment lost 5 bases and the V segment lost 10 bases, leaving 8 bases of the junction unmatched. The CDR3 loop reads CATQAGVNEQYF. The CDR3 nucleotides read TGTGCCACCCAGGCGGGAGTCAACGAGCAGTACTTC.

The chain recombines TRBV27 with TRBJ2-7; 8 bases match TRBD1. This CDR3 comprises 14 residues. CDR1 and CDR2 (germline): MNHEY, SMNVEV (reference sequence). Losses at the gene ends were 8 bases for V and 0 bases for J; bases not matched to a gene: 6. The CDR3 DNA reads TGTGCCAGCTCACGACAGGGGAGCTCCTACGAGCAGTACTTC. Residues: CASSRQGSSYEQYF.

This clone is a singleton in its sample. The chain recombines TRBV7-8 with TRBJ2-1; 11 bases line up with TRBD2. The CDR3 has 15 amino acids. J lost 8 bases, V lost 5 bases, and 8 bases had no gene match. The germline gives CDR1 SGHVS, CDR2 FQNEAQ. This chain's CDR3 is CASSALAGGGDEQFF. DNA for the CDR3: TGTGCCAGCAGCGCCCTAGCGGGAGGAGGTGATGAGCAGTTCTTC.

The chain carries TRBV30 and TRBJ2-7; TRBD1 might be the D (6 bases). The V and J ends lost 5 bases and 3 bases respectively, with 14 bases between them. The CDR3 has 13 amino acids. Germline V gene sequence: CDR1 GTSNPN, CDR2 SVGIG (reference sequence). The CDR3 DNA reads as TGTGCCTGGCATGACGGCAGGGGCTACGAGCAGTACTTC. Protein: CAWHDGRGYEQYF.

With respect to this clone: The junction shows a germline mismatch at one end, possibly a read error. This rearrangement joins TRBV5-1 to TRBJ1-1; 7 bases line up with TRBD1. The germline V gene encodes CDR1 SGHRS and CDR2 YFSETQ. There are 15 residues in the CDR3. The CDR3 sequence: CASSLPAGGETEAFF. The CDR3 nucleotides read TGTGCCAGCAGCCTCCCGGCAGGGGGGGAGACTGAAGCTTTCTTT.

The chain uses TRBV5-6 and TRBJ2-2; maybe TRBD2 (6 bases). The V gene lost 1 base and the J gene lost 0 bases, with 13 bases spanning the gap. There are 17 residues in the CDR3. The germline CDR1 and CDR2 sequences are SGHDT and YYEEEE. DNA of the CDR3: TGTGCCAGCAGCTTGTTGGGTCGGGGGTCGAACACCGGGGAGCTGTTTTTT. It is translated as CASSLLGRGSNTGELFF.

The J gene is TRBJ2-7, the V gene TRBV5-4; the D call may be TRBD1 or TRBD2 (6 bases each). Deletions cut 4 bases from V and 0 bases from J, with 11 bases between. This CDR3 spans 14 amino acids. Germline V gene lookup returns CDR1 SGHNT and CDR2 YYREEE (reference sequence). Written as DNA, the CDR3 is TGTGCCAGCAGCCGGCGGGACAACTCCTACGAGCAGTACTTC. It yields the protein CASSRRDNSYEQYF.

The chain joins TRBV19 to TRBJ1-2, with TRBD1 matching 7 bases. This CDR3 contains 15 residues. Trimming removed 1 base from V and 5 bases from J; junction bases left unmatched: 7. The germline V gene has CDR1 LNHDA and CDR2 SQIVND (reference sequence). CDR3: CASSIATQGGYGYTF. The CDR3 DNA is TGTGCCAGTAGTATAGCCACCCAGGGGGGATATGGCTACACCTTC.

A single count supports this clone. The J gene is TRBJ1-2, the V gene TRBV4-3; 7 bases line up with TRBD1. V shed 0 bases, J shed 8 bases, and the junction held 9 bases outside the gene matches. Germline CDR1 LGHNA, CDR2 YSLEER. The CDR3 loop spans 15 amino acids. CDR3 region: CASSQEHRGVGGYTF. The CDR3 nucleotides are TGCGCCAGCAGCCAAGAGCACAGGGGAGTCGGGGGCTACACCTTC.

To note about this clone: Other DNA sequences in the sample encode the same CDR3. V usage is TRBV5-1 and J usage is TRBJ2-5; 9 nucleotides line up with TRBD2. The V and J ends lost 0 bases and 5 bases, in that order; junction bases with no gene match: 8. The CDR3 is made up of 16 amino acids. Germline lookup yields CDR1 SGHRS and CDR2 YFSETQ. The CDR3 nucleotides are TGCGCCAGCAGCTTGGCCGTGGCGGGAGGGCAGGAGACCCAGTACTTC. It specifies CASSLAVAGGQETQYF.

The chain joins TRBV19 to TRBJ1-4; perhaps TRBD1 as D (5 bases). The V gene's germline CDR1 is LNHDA and CDR2 SQIVND (reference sequence). The CDR3 length is 15 residues. V was cut by 7 bases and J by 3 bases, with 15 bases left in between. The CDR3 bases are TGTGCCAGTACCGTACGGACACCACCTAATGAAAAACTGTTTTTT. It encodes CASTVRTPPNEKLFF.

This clone was recorded once. This rearrangement joins TRBV7-3 to TRBJ2-1; D is ambiguous. Trimming shortened V by 5 bases and J by 12 bases, and 20 bases separated the two germline ends. This CDR3 is 14 amino acids long. The V gene's germline CDR1 is SGHTA and CDR2 FQGTGA. The DNA of the CDR3 is TGTGCCAGCAGCCCCGCTGGTTTGCCAAGGAGGCAGTTCTTC. Translated, it gives CASSPAGLPRRQFF. Supplemented by reference TRBV7-3 and TRBJ2-1, the full variable domain reads GAGVSQTPSNKVTEKGKYVELRCDPISGHTALYWYRQSLGQGPEFLIYFQGTGAADDSGLPNDRFFAVRPEGSVSTLKIQRTERGDSAVYLCASSPAGLPRRQFFGPGTRLTVL.

V and J are TRBV5-5 and TRBJ2-7; unclear D gene. CDR3 length equals 15 residues. Germline V gene data show CDR1 as SGHKS and CDR2 as YYEKEE (reference sequence). V lost 0 bases and J lost 6, with 16 bases in between. CDR3 region: CASSLDRVQNREQYF. For the CDR3, the DNA is TGTGCCAGCAGCTTGGATAGGGTCCAAAATCGCGAGCAGTACTTC.

The chain couples TRBV28 to TRBJ1-2; TRBD1 might be the D (5 bases). This CDR3 region has 13 residues. V was pared by 2 bases and J by 13 bases, with 17 bases between. Per germline, CDR1 MDHEN and CDR2 SYDVKM. CDR3 region: CASSLGDPFRGTF. Written as DNA, the CDR3 is TGTGCCAGCAGTTTAGGGGACCCCTTTCGGGGCACCTTC.